This TCR beta chain derives from a study of blood T cells in healthy people across ages. Findings and caveats of the study: Roughly linear declines in TCR beta diversity per million T cells occurred with age.

The length of the CDR3 is 14 residues. J was trimmed by 1 base and V by 6 bases; bases with no gene match: 6. From germline, CDR1 is SQVTM and CDR2 ANQGSEA. A second PCR, run for about 7 to 11 cycles, used a sample-barcoded 5' primer plus a J-beta primer mix. TCRdb processed the 5' RACE reads anew with MiXCR; each CDR3 protein has one entry. The sample records roughly 1.4 million distinct CDR3 sequences, 45% to 70% being singletons. This clonotype was seen a handful of times. Its matching antigen is unknown. This clonotype was obtained from a man younger than 35 in good health. The rearrangement uses TRBV29-1 and TRBJ2-1; 7 nucleotides line up with TRBD2. The sample taken for sequencing was blood. Written as DNA, the CDR3 is TGCAGCGTGCACGGGGGGAAGTCCTACAATGAGCAGTTCTTC. This sequence encodes CSVHGGKSYNEQFF.